The clone carrying this T cell receptor beta chain was seen at least ten times. Its antigen remains unknown. The V gene's germline CDR1 is DFQATT and CDR2 SNEGSKA (reference sequence). V was pared by 4 bases and J by 0 bases, with 12 bases between. The CDR3 has 14 residues. This sample stems from a study of CD8 T cells in ankylosing spondylitis. Overall study findings and caveats: Disease-linked clones were CD8+ and relatively rare in peripheral blood. Prior work had noted some motif variants in reactive arthritis blood and synovial fluid.

Quantitative molecular-barcoded 5'-RACE generated the TCR beta libraries. TCRdb redid the calling of the 5' RACE reads with MiXCR, one entry per CDR3 protein. Altogether under 200,000 distinct CDR3 sequences are present, around 10% being singletons, with the ten largest covering almost 30%. Input material: blood, either unsorted or a sorted T cell fraction (not recorded which). This sequence joins TRBV20-1 and TRBJ1-1, with TRBD1 as a possible D gene (6 bases). The receptor was isolated from a male donor with ankylosing spondylitis or in good health (not recorded which). For the CDR3, the DNA is TGCAGTGCTAACCCAGGGGTTATGAACACTGAAGCTTTCTTT. Translated, it gives CSANPGVMNTEAFF.